This T cell receptor (beta chain) was retrieved from a study of T cell responses to AZD1222 COVID-19 vaccine. Combined were second doses at about 4 or about 12 weeks. Sequencing was performed with immunoSEQ multiplex PCR; in TCRdb, only in-frame clones are kept and a portion is missing. The sample has 120,000 to 150,000 clones; roughly nine tenths are singletons. This specimen was peripheral blood, taken 28 days after the second AZD1222 dose. This clonotype was obtained from an adult who received the AZD1222 COVID-19 vaccine.

CDR3 sequence reads: CASSLTGPTNTEAFF. Here the CDR3 DNA reads TGTGCCAGCAGCTTAACTGGACCGACGAACACTGAAGCTTTCTTT. V usage is TRBV7-3 and J usage is TRBJ1-1; the D is unclear. Trimming pared 0 bases from V and 1 base from J, leaving 9 bases between. This CDR3 comprises 15 residues. Germline CDR1 reads SGHTA; CDR2 reads FQGTGA.